Listed below are T cell receptor beta chains from one sample, sequenced in a study of blood T cell repertoires in COVID-19. The method was immunoSEQ multiplex PCR; TCRdb's version includes in-frame clones alone and lacks a portion of them. The sample lists hundreds of thousands of clones, approximately 90% occurring once. Sequences were obtained from PBMCs or T cells enriched from blood (not recorded which). The source is a woman aged 40 to 50 who had recovered from COVID-19. CDR3s include the opening cysteine and the closing phenylalanine or tryptophan. A D gene is named only where the DNA matches it firmly. Not all rows give a size; the values are once, few, many and, for expanded clones, a class.

.	TRBV19	13	once	TRBJ2-1	TGTGCCAGTAGTATAGGGCCCTACAATGAGCAGTTCTTC	CASSIGPYNEQFF
.	TRBV20-1	11	.	TRBJ1-2	TGCAGTGCTGTCGCTAACTATGGCTACACCTTC	CSAVANYGYTF
.	TRBV7-2	15	.	TRBJ2-5	TGTGCCAGCAGCTTAGACCCTAGCGAACCCGCAAGCCAGTACTTC	CASSLDPSEPASQYF
.	TRBV6-1	15	.	TRBJ2-1	TGTGCCAGCAGTGAATGGGGGGACTCCTACAATGAGCAGTTCTTC	CASSEWGDSYNEQFF
.	TRBV29-1	12	few	TRBJ2-3	TGCAGCGGGGCCGGGAGTCCAGATACGCAGTATTTT	CSGAGSPDTQYF
.	TRBV2	13	.	TRBJ2-7	TGTGCCAGCAGTGGCCCCAACGGGGACGAGCAGTACTTC	CASSGPNGDEQYF
.	TRBV9	14	.	TRBJ2-7	TGTGCCAGCAGCCCCGGCGGGGAAATGTACGAGCAGTACTTC	CASSPGGEMYEQYF
TRBD2	TRBV5-1	15	.	TRBJ2-7	TGCGCCAGCAGCTTGGACGGCGGGGGGACCTACGAGCAGTACTTC	CASSLDGGGTYEQYF
TRBD1	TRBV19	16	.	TRBJ2-5	TGTGCCAGTAGTTTCCGGGACAGGGGGTACCAAGAGACCCAGTACTTC	CASSFRDRGYQETQYF
TRBD1	TRBV28	15	.	TRBJ1-1	TGTGCCAGCGGGGGACAGGGGGTGATTTACACTGAAGCTTTCTTT	CASGGQGVIYTEAFF
.	TRBV6-4	19	.	TRBJ2-7	TGTGCCAGCAGTGACTCTCTTAGGCCGCCCCGTAGGGGATCCTACGAGCAGTACTTC	CASSDSLRPPRRGSYEQYF
TRBD1	TRBV28	15	few	TRBJ2-5	TGTGCCAGCAGCGAGCGAGGGACAGCCGAAGAGACCCAGTACTTC	CASSERGTAEETQYF
.	TRBV19	13	.	TRBJ2-1	TGTGCCAGTAGTATGAGGGGGTGGGATGAGCAGTTCTTC	CASSMRGWDEQFF
TRBD1	TRBV7-3	14	.	TRBJ1-2	TGTGCCAGCAGCTCAGGGACAGGGGGCGATGGCTACACCTTC	CASSSGTGGDGYTF
TRBD2	TRBV12-5	12	.	TRBJ2-1	TGTACCGGGACTAGCTATTTGAATGAGCAGTTCTTC	CTGTSYLNEQFF
TRBD1	TRBV28	16	.	TRBJ1-6	TGTGCCAGCAGTTCGCCGGGACAGGGAGGTAATTCACCCCTCCACTTT	CASSSPGQGGNSPLHF
TRBD1	TRBV4-3	16	.	TRBJ2-7	TGCGCCAGCAGCCACCTACTCGGGACAGGGGGGGACGAGCAGTACTTC	CASSHLLGTGGDEQYF
TRBD1	TRBV7-9	14	once	TRBJ2-7	TGTGCCAGCAGGGTCCTCGGGACAGGGAGCGAGCAGTACTTC	CASRVLGTGSEQYF
.	TRBV11-3	13	.	TRBJ2-2	TGTGCCAGCAGCTTATATGACACAGGGGAGCTGTTTTTT	CASSLYDTGELFF
.	TRBV27	15	.	TRBJ2-5	TGTGCCAGCAGTTCCCCCGGACTATACCAAGAGACCCAGTACTTC	CASSSPGLYQETQYF
.	TRBV2	12	.	TRBJ1-6	TGTGCCAACACTCCGGGTAATTCACCCCTCCACTTT	CANTPGNSPLHF
.	TRBV28	14	.	TRBJ1-2	TGTGCCAGCAGTCCGACCCAGGTTGACTATGGCTACACCTTC	CASSPTQVDYGYTF
TRBD1	TRBV19	14	.	TRBJ1-1	TGTGCCAGTAGTAGCCAGGGGGCGAACACTGAAGCTTTCTTT	CASSSQGANTEAFF
.	TRBV5-1	14	.	TRBJ2-3	TGCGCCAGCAGCTTGACGGGTAGCACAGATACGCAGTATTTT	CASSLTGSTDTQYF
.	TRBV21-1	13	.	TRBJ2-7	TGTGCCAGCAGCTTCGACACTTCCTACGAGCAGTACTTC	CASSFDTSYEQYF
.	TRBV19	15	.	TRBJ2-6	TGTGCCAGTAGCCCTGACAGATCTGGGGCCAACGTCCTGACTTTC	CASSPDRSGANVLTF
.	TRBV7-3	13	.	TRBJ2-7	TGTGCCAGCAGCTTAGGACACCTCTACGAGCAGTACTTC	CASSLGHLYEQYF
.	TRBV27	14	.	TRBJ1-4	TGTGCCAGCAGTCCGGGAGTCCCTAATGAAAAACTGTTTTTT	CASSPGVPNEKLFF
TRBD1	TRBV6-2/TRBV6-3	16	.	TRBJ2-6	TGTGCCAGCAGTTACCCGGGACAGTCTGGGGCCAACGTCCTGACTTTC	CASSYPGQSGANVLTF
.	TRBV7-9	15	.	TRBJ2-2	TGTGCCAGCAGCGAGGGACAACCGAACACCGGGGAGCTGTTTTTT	CASSEGQPNTGELFF
.	TRBV7-2	14	.	TRBJ1-1	TGTGCCAGCAGCTCCCCAGACAGGAACACTGAAGCTTTCTTT	CASSSPDRNTEAFF
.	TRBV11-2	14	once	TRBJ2-5	TGTGCCAGCAGCCCACCCGGGGGACGAGAGACCCAGTACTTC	CASSPPGGRETQYF
TRBD2	TRBV7-2	14	.	TRBJ2-7	TGTGCCAGTAAAGCGGGGGGGCTCTGGAACGAGCAGTACTTC	CASKAGGLWNEQYF
.	TRBV7-2	16	.	TRBJ1-3	TGTGCCAGCAGCTTAAGGGGCGGAGACTCTGGAAACACCATATATTTT	CASSLRGGDSGNTIYF
.	TRBV19	20	.	TRBJ2-6	TGTGCCAGTAGTATAGGGAGGTGGGAGCGAGCGGATACTGGGGCCAACGTCCTGACTTTC	CASSIGRWERADTGANVLTF
TRBD1	TRBV29-1	14	.	TRBJ2-1	TGCAGCGTCGTTACAGGGGGCGATGTAGGCGAGCAGTTCTTC	CSVVTGGDVGEQFF
TRBD1	TRBV6-2/TRBV6-3	15	.	TRBJ2-1	TGTGCCAGCAGTCTACCGGGACAGGGACCCAGGGGGCAGTTCTTC	CASSLPGQGPRGQFF
TRBD1	TRBV6-5	14	.	TRBJ1-4	TGTGCCAGCAGACCACAGGGGGGTTCTGAAAAACTGTTTTTT	CASRPQGGSEKLFF